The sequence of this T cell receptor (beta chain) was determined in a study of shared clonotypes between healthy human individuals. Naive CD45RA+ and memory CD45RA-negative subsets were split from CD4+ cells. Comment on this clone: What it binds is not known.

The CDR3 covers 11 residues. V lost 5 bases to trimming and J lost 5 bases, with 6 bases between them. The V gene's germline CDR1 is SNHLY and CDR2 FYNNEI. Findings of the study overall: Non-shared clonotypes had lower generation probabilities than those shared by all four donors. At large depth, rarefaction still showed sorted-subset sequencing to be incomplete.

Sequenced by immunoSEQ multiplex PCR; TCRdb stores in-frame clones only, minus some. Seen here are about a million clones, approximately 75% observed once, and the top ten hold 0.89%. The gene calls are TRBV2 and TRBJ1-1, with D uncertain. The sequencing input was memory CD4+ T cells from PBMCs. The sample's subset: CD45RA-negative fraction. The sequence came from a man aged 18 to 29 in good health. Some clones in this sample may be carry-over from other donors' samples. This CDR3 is CASSYQTEAFF. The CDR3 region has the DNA TGTGCCAGCAGTTACCAGACTGAAGCTTTCTTT.